The present T cell receptor (beta chain) was sequenced within a study of T cell changes during pregnancy in multiple sclerosis. Using immunoSEQ multiplex PCR, the repertoire was profiled, and TCRdb retains in-frame clones only, with some absent. The repertoire holds about 72,000 clones, 91% seen once, with about 0.7% in the top ten. This TCR was recovered from a female donor in good health, enrolled as a control in a pregnancy study. Sequencing used peripheral blood, obtained in the third trimester of pregnancy.

CDR3 nucleotide sequence: TGTGCCAGCTCGCTAACTAGCACAGATACGCAGTATTTT. Its translation: CASSLTSTDTQYF. The chain joins TRBV18 to TRBJ2-3; D remains ambiguous. The length of the CDR3 is 13 residues. With 6 bases removed from V and 0 bases from J, the gap between germline ends came to 7 bases. Looked up from germline, CDR1 is KGHSH and CDR2 is LQKENI.